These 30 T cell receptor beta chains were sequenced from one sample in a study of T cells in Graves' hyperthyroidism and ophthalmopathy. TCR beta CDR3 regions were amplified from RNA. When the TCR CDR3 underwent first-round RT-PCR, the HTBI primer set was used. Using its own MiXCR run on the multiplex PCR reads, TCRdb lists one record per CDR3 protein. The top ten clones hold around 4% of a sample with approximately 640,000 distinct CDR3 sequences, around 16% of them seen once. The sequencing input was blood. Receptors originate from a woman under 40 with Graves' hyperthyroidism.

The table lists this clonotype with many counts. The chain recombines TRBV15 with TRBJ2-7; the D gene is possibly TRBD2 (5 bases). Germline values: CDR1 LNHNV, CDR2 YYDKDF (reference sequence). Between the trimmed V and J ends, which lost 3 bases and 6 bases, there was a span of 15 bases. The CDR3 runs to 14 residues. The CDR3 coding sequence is TGTGCCACCAGCAGGTCGCTAGCCTCTAGCGAGCAGTACTTC. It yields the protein CATSRSLASSEQYF.

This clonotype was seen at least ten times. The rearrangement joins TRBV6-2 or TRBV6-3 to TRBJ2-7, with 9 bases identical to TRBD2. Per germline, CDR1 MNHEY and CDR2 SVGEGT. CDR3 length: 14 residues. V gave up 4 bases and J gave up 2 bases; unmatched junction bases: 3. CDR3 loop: CASSWTSEPYEQYF. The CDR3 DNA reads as TGTGCCAGCAGTTGGACTAGCGAACCCTACGAGCAGTACTTC.

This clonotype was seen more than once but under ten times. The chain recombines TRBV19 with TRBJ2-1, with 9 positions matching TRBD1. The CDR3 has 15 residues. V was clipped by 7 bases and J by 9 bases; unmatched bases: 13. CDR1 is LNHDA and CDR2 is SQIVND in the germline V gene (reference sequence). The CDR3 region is CASTVIRDRDAEQFF. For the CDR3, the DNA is TGTGCCAGTACCGTGATCCGGGACAGGGATGCTGAGCAGTTCTTC.

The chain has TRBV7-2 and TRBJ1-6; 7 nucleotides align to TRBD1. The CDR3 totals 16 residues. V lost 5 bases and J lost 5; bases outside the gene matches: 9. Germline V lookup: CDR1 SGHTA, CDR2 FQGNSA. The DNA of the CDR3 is TGTGCCAGCAGCCCGTTGTCAGGGGGGAATAATTCACCCCTCCACTTT. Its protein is CASSPLSGGNNSPLHF.

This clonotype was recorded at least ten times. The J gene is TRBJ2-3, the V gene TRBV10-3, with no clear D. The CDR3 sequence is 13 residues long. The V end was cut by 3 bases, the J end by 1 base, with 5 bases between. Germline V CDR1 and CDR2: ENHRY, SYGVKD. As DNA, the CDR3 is TGTGCCATCAGTGATCAGGGCACAGATACGCAGTATTTT. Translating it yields CAISDQGTDTQYF.

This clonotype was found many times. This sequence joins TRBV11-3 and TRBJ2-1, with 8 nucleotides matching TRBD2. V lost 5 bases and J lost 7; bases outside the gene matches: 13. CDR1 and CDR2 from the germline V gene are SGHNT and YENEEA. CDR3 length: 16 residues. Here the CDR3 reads CASSKETGTSRNEQFF. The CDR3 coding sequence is TGTGCCAGCAGCAAAGAAACCGGGACTAGTCGGAATGAGCAGTTCTTC.

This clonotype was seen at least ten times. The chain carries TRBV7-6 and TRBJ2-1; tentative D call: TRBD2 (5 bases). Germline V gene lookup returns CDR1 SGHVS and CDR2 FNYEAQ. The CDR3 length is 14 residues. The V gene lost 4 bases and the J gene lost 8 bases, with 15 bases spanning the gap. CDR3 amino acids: CASSYSSSSDEQFF. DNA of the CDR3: TGTGCCAGCAGCTACTCCTCTAGTAGCGATGAGCAGTTCTTC.

This CDR3 is CASSPRDRDSETQYF. The CDR3 nucleotides are TGCGCCAGCAGCCCTCGGGACAGGGATTCAGAGACCCAGTACTTC. The rearrangement links TRBV5-1 to TRBJ2-5; 9 positions match TRBD1. The V gene's germline CDR1 is SGHRS and CDR2 YFSETQ. V lost 4 bases to trimming and J lost 4 bases; unmatched junction nucleotides: 8. There are 15 residues in the CDR3.

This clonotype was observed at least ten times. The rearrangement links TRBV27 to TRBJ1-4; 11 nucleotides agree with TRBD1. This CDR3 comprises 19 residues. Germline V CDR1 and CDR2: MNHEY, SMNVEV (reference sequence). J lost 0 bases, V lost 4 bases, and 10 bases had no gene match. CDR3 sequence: CASSSGTGGWVATNEKLFF. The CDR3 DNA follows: TGTGCCAGCAGTTCTGGGACAGGGGGATGGGTTGCAACTAATGAAAAACTGTTTTTT.

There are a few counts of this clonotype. This chain's CDR3 is CSAWTRSSGANVLTF. CDR3 in DNA: TGCAGTGCTTGGACACGGTCTTCTGGGGCCAACGTCCTGACTTTC. The V gene is TRBV20-1, the J gene TRBJ2-6, with TRBD1 as a possible D gene (5 bases). Germline values: CDR1 DFQATT, CDR2 SNEGSKA (reference sequence). The CDR3 has 15 amino acids. Trimming took 5 bases from V and 1 from J, leaving 12 bases between them.

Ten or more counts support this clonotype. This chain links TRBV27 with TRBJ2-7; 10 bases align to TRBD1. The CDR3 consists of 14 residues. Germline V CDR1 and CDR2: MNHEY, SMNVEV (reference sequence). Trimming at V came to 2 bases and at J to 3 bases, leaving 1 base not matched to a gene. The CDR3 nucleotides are TGTGCCAGCAGTTTAAGGACAGGGGGCTACGAGCAGTACTTC. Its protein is CASSLRTGGYEQYF.

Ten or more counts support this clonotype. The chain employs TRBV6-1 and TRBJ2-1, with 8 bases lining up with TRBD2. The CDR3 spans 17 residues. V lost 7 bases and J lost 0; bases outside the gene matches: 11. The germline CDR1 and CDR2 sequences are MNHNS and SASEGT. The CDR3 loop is CASIDTSGPSSYNEQFF. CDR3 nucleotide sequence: TGTGCCAGCATTGATACTAGCGGCCCGAGCTCCTACAATGAGCAGTTCTTC.

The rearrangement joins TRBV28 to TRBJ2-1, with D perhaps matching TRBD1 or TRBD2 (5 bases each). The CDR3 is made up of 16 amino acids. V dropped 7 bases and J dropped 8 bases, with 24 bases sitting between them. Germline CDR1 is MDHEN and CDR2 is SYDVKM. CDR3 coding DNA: TGTGCCAGCAACCCTAGTAGGGACCACCAAGTCGATGAGCAGTTCTTC. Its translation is CASNPSRDHQVDEQFF.

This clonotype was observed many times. The CDR3 spells CASSYSIKWGFVRSYEQYF. Written as DNA, the CDR3 is TGTGCCAGCAGTTACTCGATAAAGTGGGGGTTCGTCCGGTCCTACGAGCAGTACTTC. The V call is TRBV6-2 or TRBV6-3, the J call TRBJ2-7, with D tentatively TRBD1 or TRBD2 (5 bases each). Between the trimmed V and J ends, which lost 0 bases and 1 base, there was a span of 22 bases. CDR3 size: 19 residues. From germline, CDR1 is MNHEY and CDR2 SVGEGT.

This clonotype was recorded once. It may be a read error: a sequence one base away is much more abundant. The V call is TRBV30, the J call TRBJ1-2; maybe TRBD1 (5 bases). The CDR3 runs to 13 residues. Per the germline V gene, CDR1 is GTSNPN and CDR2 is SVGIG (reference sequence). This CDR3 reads CAWAGGYDYGYAF. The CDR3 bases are TGTGCCTGGGCTGGGGGGTACGACTATGGCTACGCCTTC.

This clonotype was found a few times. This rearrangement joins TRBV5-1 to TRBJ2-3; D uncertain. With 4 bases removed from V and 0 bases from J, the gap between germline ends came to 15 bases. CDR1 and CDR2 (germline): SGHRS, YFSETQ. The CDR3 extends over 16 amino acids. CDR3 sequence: CASSGSGGLSTDTQYF. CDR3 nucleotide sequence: TGCGCCAGCAGCGGCTCGGGCGGTCTGAGCACAGATACGCAGTATTTT.

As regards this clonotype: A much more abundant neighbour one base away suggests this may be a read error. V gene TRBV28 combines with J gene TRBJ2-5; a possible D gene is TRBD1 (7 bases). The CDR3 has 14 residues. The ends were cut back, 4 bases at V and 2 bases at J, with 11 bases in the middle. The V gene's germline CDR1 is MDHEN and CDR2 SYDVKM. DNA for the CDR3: TGTGCCAGCAGTTGGGGGGACAGACAAGAGACCCAGTACTTC. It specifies CASSWGDRQETQYF. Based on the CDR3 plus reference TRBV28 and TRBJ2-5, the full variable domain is DVKVTQSSRYLVKRTGEKVFLECVQDMDHENMFWYRQDPGLGLRLIYFSYDVKMKEKGDIPEGYSVSREKKERFSLILESASTNQTSMYLCASSWGDRQETQYFGPGTRLLVL.

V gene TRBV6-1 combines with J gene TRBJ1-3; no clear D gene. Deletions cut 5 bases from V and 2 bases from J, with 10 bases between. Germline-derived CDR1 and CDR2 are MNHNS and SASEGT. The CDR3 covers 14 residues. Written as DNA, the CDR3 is TGTGCCAGCAGTTACCTGACCCCTGGAAACACCATATATTTT. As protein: CASSYLTPGNTIYF.

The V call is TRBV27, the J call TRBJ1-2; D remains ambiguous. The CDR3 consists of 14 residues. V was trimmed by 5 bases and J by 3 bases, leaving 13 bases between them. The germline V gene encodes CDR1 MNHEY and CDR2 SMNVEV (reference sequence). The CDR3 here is CASSPLDRYYGYTF. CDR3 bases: TGTGCCAGCAGTCCCCTGGACCGGTACTATGGCTACACCTTC.

CDR3 protein: CAWSVIPGVNTEAFF. CDR3 DNA: TGTGCCTGGAGTGTAATCCCCGGAGTTAACACTGAAGCTTTCTTT. The chain uses TRBV30 and TRBJ1-1; D uncertain. CDR1 and CDR2 (germline): GTSNPN, SVGIG (reference sequence). CDR3 length: 15 amino acids. V lost 0 bases to trimming and J lost 2 bases, with 13 bases between them. The full variable domain, its missing parts supplied by reference TRBV30 and TRBJ1-1, is SQTIHQWPATLVQPVGSPLSLECTVEGTSNPNLYWYRQAAGRGLQLLFYSVGIGQISSEVPQNLSASRPQDRQFILSSKKLLLSDSGFYLCAWSVIPGVNTEAFFGQGTRLTVV.

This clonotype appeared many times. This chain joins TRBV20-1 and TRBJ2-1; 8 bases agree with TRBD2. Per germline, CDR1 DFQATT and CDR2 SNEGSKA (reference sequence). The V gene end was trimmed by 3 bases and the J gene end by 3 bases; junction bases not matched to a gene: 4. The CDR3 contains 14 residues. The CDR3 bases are TGCAGTGCTAGCGGGAGGGCCTTCTACAATGAGCAGTTCTTC. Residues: CSASGRAFYNEQFF.

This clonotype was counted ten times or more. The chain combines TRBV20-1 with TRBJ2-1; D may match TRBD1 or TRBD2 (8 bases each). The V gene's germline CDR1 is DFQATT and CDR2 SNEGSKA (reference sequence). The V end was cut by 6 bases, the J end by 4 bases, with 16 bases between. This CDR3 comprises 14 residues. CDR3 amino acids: CSATGASGYNEQFF. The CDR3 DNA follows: TGCAGTGCGACAGGGGCTAGCGGGTACAATGAGCAGTTCTTC.

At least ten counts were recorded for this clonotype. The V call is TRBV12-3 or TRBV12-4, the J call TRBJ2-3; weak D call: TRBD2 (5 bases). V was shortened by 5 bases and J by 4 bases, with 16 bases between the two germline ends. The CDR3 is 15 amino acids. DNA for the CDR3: TGTGCCAGCAGTATCCCGACGGACTCCTCAGATACGCAGTATTTT. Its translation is CASSIPTDSSDTQYF.

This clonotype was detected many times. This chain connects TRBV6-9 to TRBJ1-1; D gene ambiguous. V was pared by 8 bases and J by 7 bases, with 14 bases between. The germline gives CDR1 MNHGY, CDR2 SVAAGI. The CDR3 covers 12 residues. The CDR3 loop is CASRKRVSEAFF. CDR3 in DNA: TGTGCCAGCCGGAAGAGGGTCAGTGAAGCTTTCTTT.

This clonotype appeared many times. DNA of the CDR3: TGTGCCAGCAGTCTCCGGACAGGGATGAACACTGAAGCTTTCTTT. Amino acids: CASSLRTGMNTEAFF. The rearrangement links TRBV27 to TRBJ1-1; the match to TRBD1 covers 8 bases. CDR1 is MNHEY, CDR2 SMNVEV, per germline (reference sequence). Trimming removed 5 bases from V and 0 bases from J; junction bases left unmatched: 5. The CDR3 runs to 15 residues.

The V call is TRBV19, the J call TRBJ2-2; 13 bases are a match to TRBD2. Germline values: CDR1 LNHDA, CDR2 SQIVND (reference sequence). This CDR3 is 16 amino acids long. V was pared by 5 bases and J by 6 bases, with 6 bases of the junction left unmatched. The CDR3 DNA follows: TGTGCCAGTAGTGACAGGACTAGCGGGGGACCCGGGGAGCTGTTTTTT. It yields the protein CASSDRTSGGPGELFF.

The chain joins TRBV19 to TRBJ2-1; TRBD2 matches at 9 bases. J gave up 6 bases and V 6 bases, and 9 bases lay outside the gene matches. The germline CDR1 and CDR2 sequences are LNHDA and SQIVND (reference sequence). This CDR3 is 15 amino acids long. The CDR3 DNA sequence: TGTGCCAGTAGCATACTAGCGGGCCCTTTCAATGAGCAGTTCTTC. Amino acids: CASSILAGPFNEQFF. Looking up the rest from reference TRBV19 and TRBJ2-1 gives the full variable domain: DGGITQSPKYLFRKEGQNVTLSCEQNLNHDAMYWYRQDPGQGLRLIYYSQIVNDFQKGDIAEGYSVSREKKESFPLTVTSAQKNPTAFYLCASSILAGPFNEQFFGPGTRLTVL.

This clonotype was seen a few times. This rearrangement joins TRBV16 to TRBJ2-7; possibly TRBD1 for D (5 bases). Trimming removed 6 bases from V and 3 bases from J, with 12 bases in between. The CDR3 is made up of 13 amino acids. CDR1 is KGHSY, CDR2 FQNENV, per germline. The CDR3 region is CASSSDSNYEQYF. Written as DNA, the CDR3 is TGTGCCAGCAGTTCCGACAGTAACTACGAGCAGTACTTC.

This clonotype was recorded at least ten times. CDR3 nucleotides: TGTGCCAGCAGCATCGGGACGGACCAAGAGACCCAGTACTTC. It encodes CASSIGTDQETQYF. The chain recombines TRBV11-2 with TRBJ2-5; D is tentatively TRBD1 or TRBD2 (5 bases each). Per the germline V gene, CDR1 is SGHAT and CDR2 is FQNNGV. Trimming removed 5 bases at V and 0 bases at J, with 10 bases between. The CDR3 is made up of 14 amino acids.

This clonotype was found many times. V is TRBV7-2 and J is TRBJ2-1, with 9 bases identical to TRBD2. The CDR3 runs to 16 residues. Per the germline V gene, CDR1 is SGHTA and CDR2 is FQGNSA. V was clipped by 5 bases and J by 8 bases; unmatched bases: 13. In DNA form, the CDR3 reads TGTGCCAGCAGCCCACCGGGACTAGCATTGGCCCATGAGCAGTTCTTC. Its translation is CASSPPGLALAHEQFF.